This TCR beta chain was obtained from a study of PD-1 blockade in mismatch repair-deficient tumors. For the study at large: All were previously treated, progressing patients with some twelve mismatch repair-deficient cancer types.

Mismatch repair deficiency was confirmed in all patients, by PCR or immunohistochemistry. Per germline, CDR1 MNHNS and CDR2 SASEGT. Trimming at V came to 3 bases and at J to 6 bases, leaving 6 bases not matched to a gene. This CDR3 is 14 amino acids long. Assay: immunoSEQ multiplex PCR; the TCRdb copy retains only in-frame clones and omits some. The data show about 68,000 clones, almost 80% seen once. The sample here was peripheral blood, taken 2 weeks after starting pembrolizumab. The receptor comes from an adult with mismatch repair-deficient cancer. The chain uses TRBV6-1 and TRBJ2-5; 8 bases align to TRBD2. The DNA of the CDR3 is TGTGCCAGCAGTGATTTTCTAGCGGGCAAGACCCAGTACTTC. It codes for CASSDFLAGKTQYF.